The rows below give T cell receptor beta chains drawn from one sample of a study of OX40 agonist ivuxolimab in advanced cancers. The assay was immunoSEQ multiplex PCR, and TCRdb's table has in-frame clones only and misses some. The table includes 57,000 or so clones, just over 85% detected once. Specimen: CD4+ or CD8+ T cells sorted from blood, collected in a trial of the OX40 agonist ivuxolimab. These TCRs come from an adult with an advanced solid tumor such as melanoma, head and neck, liver or kidney cancer. Both conserved end residues are part of each CDR3. The D gene is left open where the match is weak. Size values are once, few and many counts, or a class for expanded clones, and some rows have none.

TRBJ2-7	-	TRBV4-1	TRBD1	TGCGCCAGCAGCCCCGACAGGGGGCTCTACGAGCAGTACTTC	CASSPDRGLYEQYF
TRBJ1-2	few	TRBV7-9	TRBD1	TGTGCCAGCAGGGCCGAGGGACAGGGGGTCTACACCTTC	CASRAEGQGVYTF
TRBJ1-1	-	TRBV27	-	TGTGCCAGCAGGCCGATGCCCCCTTACGTCGGATCTGAAGCTTTCTTT	CASRPMPPYVGSEAFF
TRBJ2-3	few	TRBV6-5	-	TGTGCCAGCAGGATAGCGGCTCCTAGCACAGATACGCAGTATTTT	CASRIAAPSTDTQYF
TRBJ1-1	-	TRBV7-9	-	TGTGCCAGCAGCTTATCGCAGAGCATGAACACTGAAGCTTTCTTT	CASSLSQSMNTEAFF
TRBJ1-3	-	TRBV27	TRBD1	TGTGCCAGCAGTTTATCCGGGACAGGGGTCGGCCACTCTGGAAACACCATATATTTT	CASSLSGTGVGHSGNTIYF
TRBJ2-7	few	TRBV2	-	TGTGCCAGCAGGCCCTCTAGCTCCGGCACCTACGAGCAGTACTTC	CASRPSSSGTYEQYF
TRBJ1-5	-	TRBV7-6	-	TGTGCCAGCAGCCAAGGGGTTAATCAGCCCCAGCATTTT	CASSQGVNQPQHF
TRBJ2-2	-	TRBV7-7	-	TGTGCCAGCAGCGCCGACAGGACCGGGGAGCTGTTTTTT	CASSADRTGELFF
TRBJ2-5	few	TRBV11-2	-	TGTGCCAGCAGCTTAGGGGTTCGGGAGACCCAGTACTTC	CASSLGVRETQYF
TRBJ2-7	-	TRBV28	-	TGTGCCAGCAGTTATGGGGCCCTAACAGGCGAGCAGTACTTC	CASSYGALTGEQYF
TRBJ2-5	-	TRBV9	TRBD2	TGTGCCAGCAGCGTAGGACTAGCGGGAGGTTGGCAAGAGACCCAGTACTTC	CASSVGLAGGWQETQYF
TRBJ1-2	-	TRBV6-5	TRBD1	TGTGCCAGCAGCCCCTACAGGGGAGCTAACTATGGCTACACCTTC	CASSPYRGANYGYTF
TRBJ2-5	-	TRBV6-5	-	TGTGCCAGCAGTTCGGGGTATGGGGAGACCCAGTACTTC	CASSSGYGETQYF
TRBJ2-2	-	TRBV7-8	-	TGTGCCAGCAGCCCCAATCGTATTTCCTTCGGCTCGAACACCGGGGAGCTGTTTTTT	CASSPNRISFGSNTGELFF
TRBJ2-1	-	TRBV11-2	TRBD2	TGTGCCAGCAGCAGAGGAGCGGGGGGGTTCTTGGAGCAGTTCTTC	CASSRGAGGFLEQFF
TRBJ1-3	-	TRBV6-5	-	TGTGCCAGCAGTTATGATGGGGAGTCTGGAAACACCATATATTTT	CASSYDGESGNTIYF
TRBJ2-3	-	TRBV9	-	TGTGCCAGCAGCGTAGCTCCCGGGGGCCCCGATACGCAGTATTTT	CASSVAPGGPDTQYF
TRBJ2-4	-	TRBV5-6	-	TGTGCCAGCAGCTTGCTGGACACCCTTCAGTACTTC	CASSLLDTLQYF
TRBJ1-1	-	TRBV6-5	TRBD1	TGTGCCAGCAGTTTTTCAGACAGGGCTAACACTGAAGCTTTCTTT	CASSFSDRANTEAFF
TRBJ2-5	few	TRBV11-2	TRBD2	TGTGCCAGCAGCTTAGGATTAGCGGGAGTGGAGACCCAGTACTTC	CASSLGLAGVETQYF
TRBJ1-5	-	TRBV6-4	-	TGTGCCAGCACCACCCGGGGGCAAGTTCAGCCCCAGCATTTT	CASTTRGQVQPQHF
TRBJ2-7	-	TRBV27	TRBD1	TGTGCCAGCAGTGTAGCATCCGGGACAGTAAGGGATTACGAGCAGTACTTC	CASSVASGTVRDYEQYF
TRBJ1-2	-	TRBV4-1	-	TGCGCCAGCAGCCAAGTTGGGACGGAAGAGAACTATGGCTACACCTTC	CASSQVGTEENYGYTF
TRBJ1-5	-	TRBV27	TRBD1	TGTGCCAGCAGCACCGGACAGGGAGGACAGCCCCAGCATTTT	CASSTGQGGQPQHF
TRBJ1-5	-	TRBV6-1	-	TGTGCCAGTGCCGCCTGGACGGTCCAAGGGGAGCCCCAGCATTTT	CASAAWTVQGEPQHF
TRBJ2-1	-	TRBV4-1	TRBD2	TGCGCCAGCAGCCAACCGGGGGGTTCCTACAATGAGCAGTTCTTC	CASSQPGGSYNEQFF
TRBJ2-7	-	TRBV27	-	TGTGCCAGCAGTTTATCGTCCGGACGGACCTACGAGCAGTACTTC	CASSLSSGRTYEQYF
TRBJ2-1	-	TRBV6-4	-	TGTGCCAGCAGTGAGTCGAGCGGCTCCTACAATGAGCAGTTCTTC	CASSESSGSYNEQFF
TRBJ1-2	-	TRBV9	-	TGTGCCAGCAGCGTAGTCGAGGGGGGACGGTACACCTTC	CASSVVEGGRYTF
TRBJ1-2	-	TRBV2	-	TGTGCCAGCAGGGGAGGGTCTCGGCTTTTCTACACCTTC	CASRGGSRLFYTF
TRBJ2-7	-	TRBV19	-	TGTGCCAGTAGTACAGGATTCTCAAACTCCTACGAGCAGTACTTC	CASSTGFSNSYEQYF
TRBJ2-1	-	TRBV4-1	TRBD2	TGCGCCAGCAGCCAAGTCCGGCTAGCGGTGTACAATGAGCAGTTCTTC	CASSQVRLAVYNEQFF
TRBJ1-5	-	TRBV30	-	TGTGCCTGGGGGGAAGGGAGGGACCAGCCCCAGCATTTT	CAWGEGRDQPQHF
TRBJ1-3	-	TRBV5-1	TRBD1	TGCGCCAGCAGCTTGGTCACAGGGGCCGGAAACACCATATATTTT	CASSLVTGAGNTIYF
TRBJ2-1	-	TRBV5-1	TRBD2	TGCGCCAGCAGCTTGTCTAGCGGGGGTCTCTACAATGAGCAGTTCTTC	CASSLSSGGLYNEQFF
TRBJ2-3	-	TRBV5-8	TRBD2	TGTGCCAGCAGCTTGAATTTATGGGCTAGCGGGGATACAGATACGCAGTATTTT	CASSLNLWASGDTDTQYF
TRBJ1-2	-	TRBV6-4	-	TGTGCCAGCAGTGACTCGAGACGCGCGCGAGGCTACACCTTC	CASSDSRRARGYTF
TRBJ1-2	-	TRBV6-5	-	TGTGCCAGCAGTTACTCGCAGGGCGCTGGCTACACCTTC	CASSYSQGAGYTF